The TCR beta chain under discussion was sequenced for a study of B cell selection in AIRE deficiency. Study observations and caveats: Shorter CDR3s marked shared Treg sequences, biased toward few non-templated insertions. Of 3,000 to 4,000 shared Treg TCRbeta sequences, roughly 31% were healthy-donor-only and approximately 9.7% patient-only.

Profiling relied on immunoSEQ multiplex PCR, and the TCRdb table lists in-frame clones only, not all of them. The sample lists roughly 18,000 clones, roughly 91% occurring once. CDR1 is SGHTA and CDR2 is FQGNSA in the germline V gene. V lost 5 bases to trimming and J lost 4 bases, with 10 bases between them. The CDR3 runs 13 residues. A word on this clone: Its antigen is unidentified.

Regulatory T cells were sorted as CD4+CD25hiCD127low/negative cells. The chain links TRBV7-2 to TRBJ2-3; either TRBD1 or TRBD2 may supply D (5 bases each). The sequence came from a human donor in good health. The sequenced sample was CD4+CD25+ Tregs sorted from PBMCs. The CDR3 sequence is CASSAQGPDTQYF. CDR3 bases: TGTGCCAGCAGCGCCCAGGGACCAGATACGCAGTATTTT. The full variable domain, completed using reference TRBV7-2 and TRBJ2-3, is GAGVSQSPSNKVTEKGKDVELRCDPISGHTALYWYRQSLGQGLEFLIYFQGNSAPDKSGLPSDRFSAERTGGSVSTLTIQRTQQEDSAVYLCASSAQGPDTQYFGPGTRLTVL.